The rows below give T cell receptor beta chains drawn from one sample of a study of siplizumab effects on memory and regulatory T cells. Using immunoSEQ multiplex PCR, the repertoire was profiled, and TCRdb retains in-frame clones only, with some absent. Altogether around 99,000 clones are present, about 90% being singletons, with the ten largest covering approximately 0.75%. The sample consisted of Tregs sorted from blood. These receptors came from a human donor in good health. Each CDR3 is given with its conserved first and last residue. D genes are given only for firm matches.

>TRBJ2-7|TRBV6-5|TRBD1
CATEGQGAYEQYF
TGTGCCACCGAGGGACAGGGGGCCTACGAGCAGTACTTC
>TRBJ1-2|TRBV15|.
CATSRDRGPGYGYTF
TGTGCCACCAGCAGAGATAGGGGACCGGGCTATGGCTACACCTTC
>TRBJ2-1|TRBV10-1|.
CASSPWGAGDNEQFF
TGCGCCAGCAGCCCATGGGGGGCCGGCGACAATGAGCAGTTCTTC
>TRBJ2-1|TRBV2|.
CASSDRTGGGDNEQFF
TGTGCCAGCAGTGACCGGACCGGAGGGGGGGACAATGAGCAGTTCTTC
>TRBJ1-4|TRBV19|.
CASRVVGEKLFF
TGTGCCAGTCGTGTTGTGGGAGAAAAACTGTTTTTT
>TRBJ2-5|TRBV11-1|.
CASSLDPLHQETQYF
TGTGCCAGCAGCCTTGACCCACTCCACCAAGAGACCCAGTACTTC
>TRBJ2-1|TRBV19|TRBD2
CASSIGLAGGEEQFF
TGTGCCAGTAGTATAGGGCTAGCGGGAGGAGAAGAGCAGTTCTTC
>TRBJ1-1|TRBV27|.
CASRAHRDPEAFF
TGTGCCAGCAGGGCCCATAGGGATCCTGAAGCTTTCTTT
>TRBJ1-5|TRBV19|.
CASSLPGTSNQPQHF
TGTGCCAGTAGTTTACCAGGGACTAGCAATCAGCCCCAGCATTTT
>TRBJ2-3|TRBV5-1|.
CASASLTDTQYF
TGCGCCAGTGCCAGCCTCACAGATACGCAGTATTTT
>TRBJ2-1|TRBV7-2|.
CASSLVGGYNEQFF
TGTGCCAGCAGCTTAGTGGGAGGCTACAATGAGCAGTTCTTC